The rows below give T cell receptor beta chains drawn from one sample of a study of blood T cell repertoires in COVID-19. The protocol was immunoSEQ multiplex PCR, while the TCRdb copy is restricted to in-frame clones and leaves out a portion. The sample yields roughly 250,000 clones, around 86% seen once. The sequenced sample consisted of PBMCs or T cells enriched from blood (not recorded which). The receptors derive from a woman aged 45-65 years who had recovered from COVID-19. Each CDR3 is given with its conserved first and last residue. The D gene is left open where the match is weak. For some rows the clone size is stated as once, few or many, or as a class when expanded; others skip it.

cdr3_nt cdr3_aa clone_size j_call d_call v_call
TGCAGCGTTGGAGGGACTAGCGGGAGATCGTACAATGAGCAGTTCTTC CSVGGTSGRSYNEQFF . TRBJ2-1 TRBD2 TRBV29-1
TGTGCCAGCAGTTATCGCAAGCGGGAGAGCAGCACAGATACGCAGTATTTT CASSYRKRESSTDTQYF . TRBJ2-3 TRBD2 TRBV6-2/TRBV6-3
TGTGCCAGCAGCTTGATAGCGGGAACCACCGTGTACAATGAGCAGTTCTTC CASSLIAGTTVYNEQFF few TRBJ2-1 TRBD2 TRBV5-6
TGCAGTGCTAGTTCGTCAGCGGAGACAAATGAGCAGTTCTTC CSASSSAETNEQFF . TRBJ2-1 . TRBV20-1
TGTACCAGCAGCTGGGGGCTGGACTATGGCTACACCTTC CTSSWGLDYGYTF . TRBJ1-2 . TRBV7-2
TGTGCCAGCAATACAGGGGGCGCAGGCAATCAGCCCCAGCATTTT CASNTGGAGNQPQHF . TRBJ1-5 TRBD1 TRBV2
TGTGCCAGCAGCCCCGGACAGAGGCATGGCTACACCTTC CASSPGQRHGYTF . TRBJ1-2 . TRBV28
TGTGCCAGCAGTTTGCAACTAGCGGTCCTAAATGAGCAGTTCTTC CASSLQLAVLNEQFF . TRBJ2-1 TRBD2 TRBV27
TGTGCCAGCAGTTTAGGGACAACCCACGAGCAGTACTTC CASSLGTTHEQYF many TRBJ2-7 . TRBV27
TGTGCCAGCAGTCCAGCGGGGTACTCCTACGAGCAGTACTTC CASSPAGYSYEQYF . TRBJ2-7 TRBD2 TRBV9
TGTGCCAGCTCACCACTAGGACAGGGGACAGAGACCCAGTACTTC CASSPLGQGTETQYF . TRBJ2-5 TRBD1 TRBV18
TGTGCCAGCAGTTTATCAAGAAGGCGGGACACCGGGGAGCTGTTTTTT CASSLSRRRDTGELFF . TRBJ2-2 . TRBV27
TGTGCCAGCAGTTTGAACCCTAGCGGGAGAAGGGAGCAGTACTTC CASSLNPSGRREQYF . TRBJ2-7 TRBD2 TRBV28
TGTGCCAGCAGTGGGGCGACGGGGGGGAGCAATCAGCCCCAGCATTTT CASSGATGGSNQPQHF . TRBJ1-5 . TRBV2